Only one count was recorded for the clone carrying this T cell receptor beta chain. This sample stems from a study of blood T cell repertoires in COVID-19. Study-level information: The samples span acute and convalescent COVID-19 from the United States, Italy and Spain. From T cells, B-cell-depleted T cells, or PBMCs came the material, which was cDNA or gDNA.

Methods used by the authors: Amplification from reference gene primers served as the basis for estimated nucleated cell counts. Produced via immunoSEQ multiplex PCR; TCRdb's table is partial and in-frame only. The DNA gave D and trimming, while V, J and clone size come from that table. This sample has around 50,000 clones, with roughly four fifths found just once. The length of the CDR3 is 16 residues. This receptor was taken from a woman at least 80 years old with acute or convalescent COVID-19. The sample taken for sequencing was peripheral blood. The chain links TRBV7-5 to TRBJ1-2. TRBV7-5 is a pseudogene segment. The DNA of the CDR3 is TGTGTCAGAAGCTCCGAAAGGCGGGGGGCTAACTATGGCTACACCTTC. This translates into CVRSSERRGANYGYTF.